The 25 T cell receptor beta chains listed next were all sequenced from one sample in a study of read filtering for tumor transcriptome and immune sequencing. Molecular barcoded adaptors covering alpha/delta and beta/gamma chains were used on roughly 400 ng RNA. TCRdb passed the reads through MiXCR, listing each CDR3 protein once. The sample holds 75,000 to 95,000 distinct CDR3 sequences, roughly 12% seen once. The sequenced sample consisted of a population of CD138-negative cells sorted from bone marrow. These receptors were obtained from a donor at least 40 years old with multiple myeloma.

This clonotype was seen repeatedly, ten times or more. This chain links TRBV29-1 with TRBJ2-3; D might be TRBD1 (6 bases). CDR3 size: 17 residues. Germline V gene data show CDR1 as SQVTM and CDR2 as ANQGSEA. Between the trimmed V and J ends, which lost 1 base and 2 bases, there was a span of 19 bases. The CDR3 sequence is CSVEGPPTGLHTDTQYF. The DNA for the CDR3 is TGCAGCGTTGAAGGCCCCCCCACAGGGCTCCACACAGATACGCAGTATTTT.

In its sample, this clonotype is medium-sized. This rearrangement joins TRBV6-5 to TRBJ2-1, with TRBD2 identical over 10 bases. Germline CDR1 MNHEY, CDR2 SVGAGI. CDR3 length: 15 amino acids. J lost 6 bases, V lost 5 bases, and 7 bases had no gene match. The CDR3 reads CASSIRTSGINEQFF. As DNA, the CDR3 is TGTGCCAGCAGTATAAGGACTAGCGGTATCAATGAGCAGTTCTTC.

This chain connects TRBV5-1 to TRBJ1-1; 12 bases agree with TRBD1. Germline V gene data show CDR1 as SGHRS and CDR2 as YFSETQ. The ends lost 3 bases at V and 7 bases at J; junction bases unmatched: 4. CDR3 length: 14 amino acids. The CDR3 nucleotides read TGCGCCAGCAGCTCGGGGACAGGGGGCGTTGAAGCTTTCTTT. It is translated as CASSSGTGGVEAFF.

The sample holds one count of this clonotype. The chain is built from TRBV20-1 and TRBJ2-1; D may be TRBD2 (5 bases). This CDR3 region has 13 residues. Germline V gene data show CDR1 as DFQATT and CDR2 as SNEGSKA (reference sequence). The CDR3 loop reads CSCYRHAGNEQFF. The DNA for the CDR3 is TGCAGCTGCTATCGCCATGCGGGCAATGAGCAGTTCTTC.

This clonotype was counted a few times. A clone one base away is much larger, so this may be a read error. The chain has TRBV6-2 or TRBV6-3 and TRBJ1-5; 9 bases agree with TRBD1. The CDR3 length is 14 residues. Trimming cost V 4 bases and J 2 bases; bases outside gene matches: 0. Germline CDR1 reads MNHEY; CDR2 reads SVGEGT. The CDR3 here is CASSWTGGNQPQHF. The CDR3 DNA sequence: TGTGCCAGCAGTTGGACAGGGGGCAATCAGCCCCAGCATTTT.

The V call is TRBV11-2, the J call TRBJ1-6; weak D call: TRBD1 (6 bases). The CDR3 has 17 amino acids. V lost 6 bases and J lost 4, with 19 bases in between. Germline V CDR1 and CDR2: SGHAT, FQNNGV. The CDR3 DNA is TGTGCCAGCAGGCGGTGGACAGCACGATCTTATAATTCACCCCTCCACTTT. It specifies CASRRWTARSYNSPLHF. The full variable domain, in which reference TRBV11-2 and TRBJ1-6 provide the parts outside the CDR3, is EAGVAQSPRYKIIEKRQSVAFWCNPISGHATLYWYQQILGQGPKLLIQFQNNGVVDDSQLPKDRFSAERLKGVDSTLKIQPAKLEDSAVYLCASRRWTARSYNSPLHFGNGTRLTVT.

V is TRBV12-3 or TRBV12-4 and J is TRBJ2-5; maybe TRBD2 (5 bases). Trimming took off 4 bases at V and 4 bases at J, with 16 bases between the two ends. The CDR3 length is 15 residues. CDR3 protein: CASSSDAASIETQYF. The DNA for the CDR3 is TGTGCCAGCAGTTCCGATGCGGCTAGCATAGAGACCCAGTACTTC.

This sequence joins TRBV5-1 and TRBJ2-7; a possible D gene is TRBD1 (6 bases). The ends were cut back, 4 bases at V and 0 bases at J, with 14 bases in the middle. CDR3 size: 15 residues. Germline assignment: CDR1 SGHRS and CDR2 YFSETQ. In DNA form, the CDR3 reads TGCGCCAGCAGCCCGGTGGACAGACTCTCCTACGAGCAGTACTTC. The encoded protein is CASSPVDRLSYEQYF.

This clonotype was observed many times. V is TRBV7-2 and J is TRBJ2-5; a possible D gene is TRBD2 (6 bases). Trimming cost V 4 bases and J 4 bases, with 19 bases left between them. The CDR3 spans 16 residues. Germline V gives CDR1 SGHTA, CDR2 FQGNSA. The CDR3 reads CASSSDGLYPTETQYF. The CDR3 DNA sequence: TGTGCCAGCAGCTCCGACGGACTATACCCCACAGAGACCCAGTACTTC. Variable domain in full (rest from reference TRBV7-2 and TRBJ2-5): GAGVSQSPSNKVTEKGKDVELRCDPISGHTALYWYRQSLGQGLEFLIYFQGNSAPDKSGLPSDRFSAERTGGSVSTLTIQRTQQEDSAVYLCASSSDGLYPTETQYFGPGTRLLVL.

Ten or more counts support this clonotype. CDR3 DNA sequence: TGTGCCAGCAGCTTGGGACAGGGCCAGGGCTCTGGGGCCAACGTCCTGACTTTC. Protein sequence: CASSLGQGQGSGANVLTF. V gene TRBV7-9 combines with J gene TRBJ2-6; TRBD1 matches 9 bases. Germline trimming cut 3 bases from V and 0 bases from J; bases unmatched to any gene: 6. The CDR3 runs 18 residues. The germline gives CDR1 SEHNR, CDR2 FQNEAQ (reference sequence).

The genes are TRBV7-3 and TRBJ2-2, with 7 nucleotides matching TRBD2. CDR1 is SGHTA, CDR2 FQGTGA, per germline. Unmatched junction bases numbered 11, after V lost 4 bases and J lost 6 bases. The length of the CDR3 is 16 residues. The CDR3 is CASSYHLGAGAGELFF. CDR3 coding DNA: TGTGCCAGCAGCTATCACCTAGGTGCGGGAGCCGGGGAGCTGTTTTTT.

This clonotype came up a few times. The CDR3 coding sequence is TGTGCCTTGACCCCCCGTGGGGCTAGCGGCTACAATGAGCAGTTCTTC. It yields the protein CALTPRGASGYNEQFF. This chain connects TRBV30 to TRBJ2-1; TRBD2 agrees at 7 bases. The germline gives CDR1 GTSNPN, CDR2 SVGIG (reference sequence). The CDR3 is 16 residues long. V lost 7 bases to trimming and J lost 3 bases; unmatched junction nucleotides: 15. Combining the CDR3 with reference TRBV30 and TRBJ2-1 gives the whole variable domain SQTIHQWPATLVQPVGSPLSLECTVEGTSNPNLYWYRQAAGRGLQLLFYSVGIGQISSEVPQNLSASRPQDRQFILSSKKLLLSDSGFYLCALTPRGASGYNEQFFGPGTRLTVL.

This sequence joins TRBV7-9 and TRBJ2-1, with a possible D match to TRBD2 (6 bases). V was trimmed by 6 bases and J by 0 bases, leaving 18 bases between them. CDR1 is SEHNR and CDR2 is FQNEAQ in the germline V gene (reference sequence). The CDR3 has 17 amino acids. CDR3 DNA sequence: TGTGCCAGCAGTTCCCAGCTTAGCGGCCTCTCCTACAATGAGCAGTTCTTC. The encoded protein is CASSSQLSGLSYNEQFF.

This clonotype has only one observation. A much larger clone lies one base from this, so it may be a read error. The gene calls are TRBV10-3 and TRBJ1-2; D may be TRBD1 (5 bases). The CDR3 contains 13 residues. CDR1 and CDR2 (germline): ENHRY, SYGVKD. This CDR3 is CAISRQIDYSYTF. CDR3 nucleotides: TGTGCCATCAGTCGACAGATAGACTATAGCTACACCTTC.

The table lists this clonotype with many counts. Written as DNA, the CDR3 is TGTGCCAGCAGCGGACAGGGTTGGGCCGGGGAGCTGTTTTTT. Amino acid sequence: CASSGQGWAGELFF. The chain is built from TRBV12-3 or TRBV12-4 and TRBJ2-2; 8 bases map to TRBD1. The CDR3 is made up of 14 amino acids. Trimming at V came to 6 bases and at J to 6 bases, leaving 6 bases not matched to a gene.

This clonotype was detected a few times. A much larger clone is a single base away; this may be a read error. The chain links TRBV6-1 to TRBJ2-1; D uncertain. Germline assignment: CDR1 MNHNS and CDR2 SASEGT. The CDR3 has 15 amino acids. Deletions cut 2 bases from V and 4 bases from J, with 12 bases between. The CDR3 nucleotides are TGTGCCAGCAGTGAACTAGTGGCAGGATACAATGAGCAGTTCTTC. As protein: CASSELVAGYNEQFF.

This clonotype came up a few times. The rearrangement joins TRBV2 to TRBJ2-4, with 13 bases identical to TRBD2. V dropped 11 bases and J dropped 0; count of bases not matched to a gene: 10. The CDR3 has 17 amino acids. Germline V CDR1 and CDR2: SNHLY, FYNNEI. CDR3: CASRGTSGVLAKNIQYF. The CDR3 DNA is TGTGCCTCAAGAGGGACTAGCGGGGTTCTAGCCAAAAACATTCAGTACTTC. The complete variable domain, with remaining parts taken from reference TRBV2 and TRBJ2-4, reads EPEVTQTPSHQVTQMGQEVILRCVPISNHLYFYWYRQILGQKVEFLVSFYNNEISEKSEIFDDQFSVERPDGSNFTLKIRSTKLEDSAMYFCASRGTSGVLAKNIQYFGAGTRLSVL.

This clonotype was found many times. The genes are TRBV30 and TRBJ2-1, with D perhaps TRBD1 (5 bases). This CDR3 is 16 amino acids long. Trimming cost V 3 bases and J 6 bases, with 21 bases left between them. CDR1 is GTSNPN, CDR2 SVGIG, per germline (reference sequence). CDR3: CAWRVPHYDRGNEQFF. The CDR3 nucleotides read TGTGCCTGGAGAGTACCTCACTATGATAGGGGCAATGAGCAGTTCTTC.

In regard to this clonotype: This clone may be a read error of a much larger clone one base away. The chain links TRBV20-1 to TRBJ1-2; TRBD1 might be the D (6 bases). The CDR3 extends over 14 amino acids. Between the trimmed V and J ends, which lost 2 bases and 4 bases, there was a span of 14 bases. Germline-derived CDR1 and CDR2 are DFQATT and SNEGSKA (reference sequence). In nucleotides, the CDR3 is TGCAGTGCTAGATGGACAGCAACTAGCTATGGCTACACCTTC. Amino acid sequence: CSARWTATSYGYTF.

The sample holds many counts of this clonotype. Here the CDR3 reads CASSRTGDTEAFF. The CDR3 DNA sequence: TGTGCCAGCAGCAGGACAGGAGACACTGAAGCTTTCTTT. V usage is TRBV5-5 and J usage is TRBJ1-1; TRBD1 aligns across 7 bases. The CDR3 is made up of 13 amino acids. From germline, CDR1 is SGHKS and CDR2 YYEKEE (reference sequence). The V segment lost 4 bases and the J segment 3 bases; nucleotides outside the gene matches: 3.

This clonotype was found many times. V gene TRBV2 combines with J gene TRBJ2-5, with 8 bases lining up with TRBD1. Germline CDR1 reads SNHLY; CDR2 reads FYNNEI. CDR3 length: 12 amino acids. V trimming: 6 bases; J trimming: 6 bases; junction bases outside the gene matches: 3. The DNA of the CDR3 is TGTGCCAGCAGGCAGGGGGCGAAGACCCAGTACTTC. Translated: CASRQGAKTQYF.

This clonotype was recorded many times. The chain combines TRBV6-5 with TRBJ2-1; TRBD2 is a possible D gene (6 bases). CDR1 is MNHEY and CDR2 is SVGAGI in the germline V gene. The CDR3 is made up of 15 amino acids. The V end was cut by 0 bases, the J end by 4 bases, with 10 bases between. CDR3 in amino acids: CASSYSPSAYNEQFF. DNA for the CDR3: TGTGCCAGCAGTTACTCTCCTAGCGCTTACAATGAGCAGTTCTTC.

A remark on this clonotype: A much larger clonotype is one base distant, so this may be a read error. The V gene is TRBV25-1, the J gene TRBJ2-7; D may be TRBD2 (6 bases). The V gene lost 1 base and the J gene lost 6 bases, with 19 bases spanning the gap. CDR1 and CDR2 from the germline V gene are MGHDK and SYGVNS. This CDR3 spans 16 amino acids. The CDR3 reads CASSESAGRRACEQYF. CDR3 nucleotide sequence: TGTGCCAGCAGTGAATCGGCGGGACGGAGGGCTTGCGAGCAGTACTTC.

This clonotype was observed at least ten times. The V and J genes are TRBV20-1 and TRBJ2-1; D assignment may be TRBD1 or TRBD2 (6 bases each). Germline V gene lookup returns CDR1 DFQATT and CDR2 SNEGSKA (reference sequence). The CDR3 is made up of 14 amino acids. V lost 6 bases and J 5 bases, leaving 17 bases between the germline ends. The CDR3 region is CSAQRGTRDNEQFF. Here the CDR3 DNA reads TGCAGTGCGCAAAGGGGGACTCGAGACAATGAGCAGTTCTTC.

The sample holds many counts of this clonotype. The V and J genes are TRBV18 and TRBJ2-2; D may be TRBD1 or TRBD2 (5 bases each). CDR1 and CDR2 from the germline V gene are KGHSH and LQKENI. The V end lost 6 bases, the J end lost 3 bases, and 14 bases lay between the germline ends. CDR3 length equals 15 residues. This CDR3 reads CASSPRMGDTGELFF. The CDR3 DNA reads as TGTGCCAGCTCCCCCAGGATGGGGGACACCGGGGAGCTGTTTTTT.